This is a list of T cell receptor beta chains from one sample in a study of blood T cell repertoires in COVID-19. The table came from immunoSEQ multiplex PCR; TCRdb's copy has only in-frame clones and leaves some out. The sample contains some 100,000 clones, 85% to 95% of which appear only once. Specimen: peripheral blood. The receptors stem from a man between 45 and 60 years old with active COVID-19. CDR3s include the opening cysteine and the closing phenylalanine or tryptophan. D genes are given only for firm matches. Size values are once, few and many counts, or a class for expanded clones, and some rows have none.

V,size,J,D,CDR3,DNA
TRBV28,-,TRBJ1-2,-,CASRKGDRGYTF,TGTGCCAGCAGAAAAGGGGATCGGGGCTACACCTTC
TRBV23-1,-,TRBJ2-7,-,CASSHNRRPYEQYF,TGCGCCAGCAGTCATAACAGGCGGCCCTACGAGCAGTACTTC
TRBV28,once,TRBJ1-4,-,CASSLLSFGQINEKLFF,TGTGCCAGCAGTTTACTGTCATTTGGACAGATAAATGAAAAACTGTTTTTT
TRBV27,-,TRBJ2-4,TRBD2,CASSPRPLAGSKNIQYF,TGTGCCAGCAGTCCGAGGCCACTAGCGGGGTCTAAAAACATTCAGTACTTC
TRBV7-9,-,TRBJ1-2,-,CASSLSDRNGYTF,TGTGCCAGCAGCTTATCGGACAGAAATGGCTACACCTTC
TRBV28,-,TRBJ2-6,-,CASTSGDLGANVLTF,TGTGCCAGTACCTCGGGGGACTTGGGGGCCAACGTCCTGACTTTC
TRBV6-5,-,TRBJ2-7,-,CASSYSQRGEQYF,TGTGCCAGCAGTTACTCCCAGAGAGGCGAGCAGTACTTC
TRBV19,-,TRBJ2-2,TRBD2,CASSALGLAGGPGGELFF,TGTGCCAGTAGTGCCCTCGGACTAGCGGGAGGGCCTGGCGGGGAGCTGTTTTTT
TRBV6-2/TRBV6-3,-,TRBJ2-2,-,CASSRGRELFF,TGTGCCAGCAGTCGGGGTAGGGAGCTGTTTTTT
TRBV11-2,-,TRBJ1-1,-,CASSLVLNTEAFF,TGTGCCAGCAGCTTAGTCTTGAACACTGAAGCTTTCTTT
TRBV30,-,TRBJ2-3,-,CAWSPGFATTDTQYF,TGTGCCTGGAGCCCCGGGTTTGCGACCACAGATACGCAGTATTTT
TRBV19,-,TRBJ2-2,-,CASWRGGSNTGELFF,TGTGCCAGTTGGCGAGGAGGGTCGAACACCGGGGAGCTGTTTTTT
TRBV2,-,TRBJ2-7,-,CASSVAYEQYF,TGTGCCAGCAGTGTAGCCTACGAGCAGTACTTC
TRBV5-4,-,TRBJ2-5,-,CASSGTAGYQETQYF,TGTGCCAGCAGCGGGACCGCGGGGTACCAAGAGACCCAGTACTTC
TRBV7-9,-,TRBJ2-7,-,CASSFGRNTYEQYF,TGTGCCAGCAGCTTCGGGAGAAACACTTACGAGCAGTACTTC
TRBV28,-,TRBJ2-5,TRBD1,CASSFLGTASVETQYF,TGTGCCAGCAGTTTCCTCGGGACAGCATCCGTAGAGACCCAGTACTTC
TRBV7-9,once,TRBJ1-3,TRBD1,CASSLEGGTGNTIYF,TGTGCCAGCAGCTTAGAAGGGGGCACTGGAAACACCATATATTTT
TRBV12-5,-,TRBJ2-2,-,CASGPGTGYTGELFF,TGTGCTAGTGGCCCGGGTACGGGATACACCGGGGAGCTGTTTTTT
TRBV19,-,TRBJ2-1,TRBD2,CASTSGTSGYNEQFF,TGTGCCAGTACCTCCGGGACTAGCGGTTACAATGAGCAGTTCTTC
TRBV7-9,once,TRBJ2-1,TRBD2,CASSPGTSGQRWYNEQFF,TGTGCCAGCAGCCCGGGGACTAGCGGACAAAGATGGTACAATGAGCAGTTCTTC
TRBV10-2,-,TRBJ2-1,TRBD2,CASQASGMGNEQFF,TGCGCCAGCCAGGCTAGCGGGATGGGGAATGAGCAGTTCTTC
TRBV30,-,TRBJ2-7,-,CAWSVGGQSYEQYF,TGTGCCTGGAGTGTAGGAGGGCAGAGCTACGAGCAGTACTTC
TRBV15,-,TRBJ2-3,-,CATSRALASSTDTQYF,TGTGCCACCAGCAGAGCACTAGCCTCTAGCACAGATACGCAGTATTTT
TRBV11-2,-,TRBJ1-2,-,CASSPGQPHYGYTF,TGTGCCAGCAGCCCAGGACAGCCCCACTATGGCTACACCTTC
TRBV27,-,TRBJ1-2,-,CASMDLRVPTYGYTF,TGTGCCAGCATGGACTTAAGGGTCCCGACCTATGGCTACACCTTC
TRBV12-5,-,TRBJ2-7,TRBD2,CASGGTSGRYEQYF,TGTGCTAGTGGAGGGACTAGCGGGAGGTACGAGCAGTACTTC
TRBV24-1,-,TRBJ2-2,-,CATSPALTPGGELFF,TGTGCCACCAGCCCAGCTCTCACTCCGGGGGGGGAGCTGTTTTTT
TRBV5-8,-,TRBJ2-7,TRBD1,CASRITGDPYEQYF,TGTGCCAGCAGGATAACAGGGGACCCTTACGAGCAGTACTTC
TRBV5-1,-,TRBJ2-7,-,CASSPSFYEQYF,TGCGCCAGCAGCCCGAGTTTCTACGAGCAGTACTTC
TRBV5-1,once,TRBJ2-4,TRBD1,CASSLKTGPPKNIQYF,TGCGCCAGCAGCCTCAAGACAGGGCCCCCCAAAAACATTCAGTACTTC
TRBV5-1,-,TRBJ2-5,TRBD1,CASSGQGRETQYF,TGCGCCAGCAGCGGACAGGGGCGCGAGACCCAGTACTTC
TRBV5-1,-,TRBJ2-1,TRBD2,CASSPGLAGTDEQFF,TGCGCCAGCAGTCCGGGACTAGCGGGAACGGATGAGCAGTTCTTC
TRBV4-1,-,TRBJ1-5,TRBD1,CASSQDIVVRQGRDQPQHF,TGCGCCAGCAGCCAAGATATAGTGGTTAGACAGGGTAGGGATCAGCCCCAGCATTTT
TRBV6-6,-,TRBJ1-3,-,CASSPDMRNTIYF,TGTGCCAGCAGTCCCGACATGCGAAACACCATATATTTT
TRBV5-4,-,TRBJ1-3,-,CASTPDSSSGNTIYF,TGTGCCAGCACCCCGGACAGCTCCTCTGGAAACACCATATATTTT
TRBV10-3,-,TRBJ2-1,TRBD2,CAISVGGRQLGNEQFF,TGTGCCATCAGTGTAGGCGGGAGGCAGTTGGGCAATGAGCAGTTCTTC
TRBV27,-,TRBJ2-4,-,CASSSGFGKNIQYF,TGTGCCAGCAGTTCAGGGTTTGGCAAAAACATTCAGTACTTC
TRBV6-6,-,TRBJ1-1,-,CASSYSGLNTEAFF,TGTGCCAGCAGTTACTCGGGGCTGAACACTGAAGCTTTCTTT
TRBV5-5,-,TRBJ1-1,-,CASSLEAGPQNTEAFF,TGTGCCAGCAGCTTGGAGGCAGGCCCCCAGAACACTGAAGCTTTCTTT
TRBV9,-,TRBJ1-5,-,CASSVAGGPNQPQHF,TGTGCCAGCAGCGTAGCCGGGGGACCTAATCAGCCCCAGCATTTT
TRBV19,-,TRBJ2-2,TRBD2,CASSIILAGSTGELFF,TGTGCCAGTAGTATAATTCTAGCGGGGTCCACCGGGGAGCTGTTTTTT
TRBV19,-,TRBJ2-2,TRBD1,CASSTRDRNTGELFF,TGTGCCAGTAGTACACGGGACAGGAACACCGGGGAGCTGTTTTTT
TRBV5-1,-,TRBJ1-1,TRBD1,CASSLQGAGESTEAFF,TGCGCCAGCAGCCTACAGGGGGCTGGGGAAAGCACTGAAGCTTTCTTT